Detailed here is one T cell receptor beta chain. Authors' methods: Estimated nucleated cell counts came from reference gene primer amplification. The protocol was immunoSEQ multiplex PCR, while the TCRdb copy is restricted to in-frame clones and leaves out a portion. V and J calls and clone size come straight from that table; D and trimming were deduced from the DNA. This sample has around 300,000 clones, with roughly 87% found just once. This record belongs to a study of blood T cell repertoires in COVID-19. Study-wide background: From the United States, Italy and Spain came samples of acute and convalescent COVID-19. PBMCs, B-cell-depleted T cells, or T cells were the source of the cDNA or gDNA that made up the material.

The CDR3 totals 14 residues. V lost 2 bases and J 0 bases, leaving 8 bases between the germline ends. In germline, CDR1 is SGHAT, CDR2 FQNNGV. The sequence derives from a human donor in a cohort sampled during active COVID-19. Sequenced sample: peripheral blood. This chain connects TRBV11-2 to TRBJ2-7; D unclear. CDR3 in DNA: TGTGCCAGCAGCTTATACCTAAGCTCCTACGAGCAGTACTTC. Amino acids: CASSLYLSSYEQYF.